Shown below are 24 T cell receptor beta chains from a single sample sequenced in a study of control samples from healthy donors and cancer patients. Sequencing used immunoSEQ multiplex PCR; TCRdb keeps in-frame clones, though not all of them. This table has 120,000 or so clones, about 92% appearing once. Source material: PBMCs. Source of these receptors: an older man with head and neck cancer.

The CDR3 sequence: CASSRFPGQVFNEQFF. In DNA, the CDR3 is TGTGCCAGCAGCCGTTTTCCGGGACAGGTCTTCAATGAGCAGTTCTTC. The chain combines TRBV3-1 (or the pseudogene TRBV3-2) with TRBJ2-1; TRBD1 agrees at 8 bases. The germline V gene has CDR1 LGHDT and CDR2 YNNKEL (reference sequence). Germline trimming cut 4 bases from V and 6 bases from J; bases unmatched to any gene: 11. The CDR3 sequence is 16 residues long.

The chain carries TRBV7-8 and TRBJ2-2, with D possibly being TRBD1 (6 bases). The CDR3 loop spans 15 amino acids. V gave up 3 bases and J gave up 2 bases, with 10 bases separating them. CDR1 is SGHVS and CDR2 is FQNEAQ in the germline V gene. The CDR3 here is CASSLYGTNTGELFF. CDR3 in DNA: TGTGCCAGCAGCTTGTACGGGACAAACACCGGGGAGCTGTTTTTT.

The V and J genes are TRBV7-2 and TRBJ1-3; possible D gene TRBD1, 6 bases. The length of the CDR3 is 16 residues. Per germline, CDR1 SGHTA and CDR2 FQGNSA. The V end lost 3 bases, the J end lost 3 bases, and 15 bases lay between the germline ends. Here the CDR3 reads CASSLLGAGSGNTIYF. The CDR3, as DNA: TGTGCCAGCAGCTTGCTGGGGGCAGGTAGTGGAAACACCATATATTTT.

The chain uses TRBV5-8 and TRBJ2-7; D is ambiguous. The length of the CDR3 is 16 residues. V lost 4 bases, J lost 5 bases, and 22 bases lay in between. Germline V CDR1 and CDR2: SGHTS, YDEGEE. CDR3 sequence reads: CASSLSVLPDIHEQYF. DNA for the CDR3: TGTGCCAGCAGCCTCTCGGTTCTGCCCGACATCCACGAGCAGTACTTC.

The chain uses TRBV5-1 and TRBJ1-1; D is unclear. Germline V gene lookup returns CDR1 SGHRS and CDR2 YFSETQ. The CDR3 covers 12 residues. The V and J ends lost 0 bases and 8 bases respectively, with 8 bases between them. CDR3 protein: CASSLANREAFF. The CDR3, as DNA: TGCGCCAGCAGCTTGGCGAACCGGGAAGCTTTCTTT.

This chain connects TRBV19 to TRBJ1-2, with D uncertain. The germline gives CDR1 LNHDA, CDR2 SQIVND (reference sequence). The CDR3 has 13 amino acids. Trimming removed 6 bases at V and 4 bases at J, with 12 bases between. CDR3 protein: CASRGVVTYGYTF. The CDR3 nucleotides read TGTGCCAGTAGAGGAGTCGTGACCTATGGCTACACCTTC.

Note on this clone: The germline gene is not matched at one end of the junction; a read error may be the cause. The chain uses TRBV20-1 and TRBJ2-1; D gene ambiguous. This CDR3 has 11 residues. Per the germline V gene, CDR1 is DFQATT and CDR2 is SNEGSKA (reference sequence). CDR3 amino acids: CSAILGSNPIF. The CDR3 region has the DNA TGCAGTGCAATCCTAGGGTCCAACCCGATCTTC.

The chain couples TRBV11-3 to TRBJ2-1, with 11 nucleotides matching TRBD2. Germline CDR1 SGHNT, CDR2 YENEEA. V lost 3 bases, J lost 9 bases, and 1 base stayed unmatched. This CDR3 comprises 13 residues. The CDR3, as DNA: TGTGCCAGCAGCTTCGGGACTAGCGGTGAGCAGTTCTTC. Its protein is CASSFGTSGEQFF.

This chain links TRBV12-2 with TRBJ2-7; the table's D call, TRBD2, was not checked against the DNA. TRBV12-2 is marked as a pseudogene. This CDR3 comprises 17 residues. The CDR3, as DNA: TGTGCAAGTCGGAGCGCACCCGGGACTAGCAGGAGATGGGAGCAGTACTTC. Translation: CASRSAPGTSRRWEQYF.

The chain links TRBV13 to TRBJ1-1; D unresolved. V was shortened by 5 bases and J by 3 bases, with 4 bases between the two germline ends. Germline CDR1 and CDR2: PRHDT and FYEKMQ (reference sequence). The CDR3 runs 11 residues. The CDR3 is CASSRYTEAFF. DNA of the CDR3: TGTGCCAGCAGCCGGTACACTGAAGCTTTCTTT.

The J gene is TRBJ1-1, the V gene TRBV4-1; a possible D gene is TRBD1 (5 bases). The V end was cut by 8 bases, the J end by 10 bases, with 20 bases between. CDR3 size: 13 residues. CDR1 and CDR2 from the germline V gene are MGHRA and YSYEKL. CDR3 in amino acids: CASRRDGRSLAFF. CDR3 coding DNA: TGCGCCAGCCGGCGGGACGGACGCTCCCTAGCTTTCTTT.

The genes are TRBV5-1 and TRBJ2-3, with 9 bases matching TRBD1. With V trimmed by 0 bases and J by 2 bases, 4 bases remained unmatched. Per germline, CDR1 SGHRS and CDR2 YFSETQ. The CDR3 runs to 16 residues. This CDR3 is CASSLAGQGYTDTQYF. CDR3 coding DNA: TGCGCCAGCAGCTTGGCGGGACAGGGCTACACAGATACGCAGTATTTT.

DNA for the CDR3: TGTGCCTGGAGTTTTCCCAGAACTGAAGCTTTCTTT. Protein sequence: CAWSFPRTEAFF. This chain joins TRBV30 and TRBJ1-1, with no clear D. This CDR3 has 12 residues. V lost 2 bases, J lost 5 bases, and 9 bases lay in between. Germline CDR1 is GTSNPN and CDR2 is SVGIG (reference sequence).

The chain employs TRBV12-3 or TRBV12-4 and TRBJ1-1; D is ambiguous. Trimming removed 3 bases from V and 4 bases from J, with 9 bases in between. This CDR3 is built from 13 residues. The CDR3 region is CASSFAEGTEAFF. The DNA for the CDR3 is TGTGCCAGCAGTTTTGCCGAAGGCACTGAAGCTTTCTTT.

V gene TRBV9 combines with J gene TRBJ2-3; D tentatively fits TRBD1 or TRBD2 (5 bases each). V lost 5 bases to trimming and J lost 0 bases, with 16 bases between them. This CDR3 region has 16 residues. From germline, CDR1 is SGDLS and CDR2 YYNGEE. DNA of the CDR3: TGTGCCAGCAGAGACTACAGGTCCTCTAGCACAGATACGCAGTATTTT. Translated, it gives CASRDYRSSSTDTQYF.

This clone was seen only once. The V and J genes are TRBV3-1 (or the pseudogene TRBV3-2) and TRBJ2-7, with D tentatively TRBD1 (5 bases). Looked up from germline, CDR1 is LGHDT and CDR2 is YNNKEL (reference sequence). The CDR3 extends over 14 amino acids. Trimming left V 4 bases short and J 2 bases short, with 12 bases between. CDR3 DNA sequence: TGTGCCAGCAGCCCAAGGGGCACTACCTACGAGCAGTACTTC. This encodes CASSPRGTTYEQYF.

The chain uses TRBV5-4 and TRBJ2-1; weak D call: TRBD1 (6 bases). V gave up 0 bases and J gave up 8 bases, with 12 bases separating them. The CDR3 runs 14 residues. Germline V CDR1 and CDR2: SGHNT, YYREEE (reference sequence). DNA for the CDR3: TGTGCCAGCAGCTTGGGGGGGCCTCGAGATGAGCAGTTCTTC. Its protein is CASSLGGPRDEQFF.

This chain uses TRBV7-2 with TRBJ2-3; 13 bases align to TRBD2. Germline lookup yields CDR1 SGHTA and CDR2 FQGNSA. The CDR3 contains 18 residues. The V gene end was trimmed by 5 bases and the J gene end by 0 bases; junction bases not matched to a gene: 8. The CDR3 protein is CASSQRLAGGLSTDTQYF. The DNA for the CDR3 is TGTGCCAGCAGCCAGAGACTAGCGGGGGGTCTCAGCACAGATACGCAGTATTTT.

This rearrangement joins TRBV2 to TRBJ1-2; no clear D. This CDR3 has 12 residues. V lost 7 bases and J lost 4, with 10 bases in between. Germline V lookup: CDR1 SNHLY, CDR2 FYNNEI. This CDR3 reads CASNVRSYGYTF. As DNA, the CDR3 is TGTGCCAGCAACGTAAGGAGCTATGGCTACACCTTC.

On this clone itself: Distinct nucleotide sequences in the sample also encode this CDR3. The chain couples TRBV30 to TRBJ1-2; D is undetermined. Per the germline V gene, CDR1 is GTSNPN and CDR2 is SVGIG (reference sequence). V was pared by 0 bases and J by 0 bases, with 5 bases between. The CDR3 spans 13 residues. This chain's CDR3 is CAWSVEANYGYTF. The CDR3, as DNA: TGTGCCTGGAGTGTAGAAGCTAACTATGGCTACACCTTC.

This clone showed up just once. V is TRBV30 and J is TRBJ1-2, with 9 bases aligning to TRBD1. CDR1 and CDR2 from the germline V gene are GTSNPN and SVGIG (reference sequence). V trimming: 2 bases; J trimming: 8 bases; junction bases outside the gene matches: 15. The CDR3 contains 16 residues. This CDR3 reads CAWSPPTTGGGRGYTF. In DNA form, the CDR3 reads TGTGCCTGGAGTCCACCTACGACAGGGGGAGGTAGGGGCTACACCTTC.

V usage is TRBV6-5 and J usage is TRBJ1-1; D gene uncertain. The CDR3 contains 14 residues. Germline assignment: CDR1 MNHEY and CDR2 SVGAGI. Trimming shortened V by 3 bases and J by 4 bases, and 12 bases separated the two germline ends. CDR3 coding DNA: TGTGCCAGCAGTTATGCCCTGCACCTCACTGAAGCTTTCTTT. Translated, it gives CASSYALHLTEAFF.

The rearrangement links TRBV10-3 to TRBJ2-7; TRBD1 might be the D (5 bases). The CDR3 is 13 residues long. V was trimmed by 0 bases and J by 5 bases, leaving 8 bases between them. The germline V gene has CDR1 ENHRY and CDR2 SYGVKD. This chain's CDR3 is CAISESGANEQYF. Written as DNA, the CDR3 is TGTGCCATCAGTGAGTCAGGGGCCAACGAGCAGTACTTC.

V gene TRBV30 combines with J gene TRBJ1-6, with D perhaps TRBD1 (5 bases). Between the trimmed V and J ends, which lost 6 bases and 5 bases, there was a span of 11 bases. Germline-derived CDR1 and CDR2 are GTSNPN and SVGIG (reference sequence). This CDR3 spans 13 amino acids. The CDR3 sequence is CACTGTNNSPLHF. DNA of the CDR3: TGTGCCTGTACCGGGACGAATAATTCACCCCTCCACTTT.